The entry below gives a single T cell receptor (beta chain) sequence along with its context. Its matching antigen is unknown. V trimming: 2 bases; J trimming: 5 bases; junction bases outside the gene matches: 5. The CDR3 is 16 residues long. CDR1 and CDR2 (germline): SEHNR, FQNEAQ (reference sequence). This sample was included in a study of siplizumab effects on memory and regulatory T cells. Libraries were prepared by immunoSEQ multiplex PCR; TCRdb keeps only in-frame clonotypes and omits some of them. The table records about 98,000 clones, approximately 90% of them present only once. Study-level points and caveats: Significant reduction of alloreactive sequences traceable to unstimulated CD4+ memory cells was observed with siplizumab.

Sequenced input: CD4+ T cells sorted from blood. This TCR was recovered from a human donor in good health. The chain uses TRBV7-9 and TRBJ2-1, with 11 positions matching TRBD2. CDR3 DNA sequence: TGTGCCAGCAGCTTATACCAGACTAGCGGGGACAATGAGCAGTTCTTC. This gives the protein CASSLYQTSGDNEQFF.